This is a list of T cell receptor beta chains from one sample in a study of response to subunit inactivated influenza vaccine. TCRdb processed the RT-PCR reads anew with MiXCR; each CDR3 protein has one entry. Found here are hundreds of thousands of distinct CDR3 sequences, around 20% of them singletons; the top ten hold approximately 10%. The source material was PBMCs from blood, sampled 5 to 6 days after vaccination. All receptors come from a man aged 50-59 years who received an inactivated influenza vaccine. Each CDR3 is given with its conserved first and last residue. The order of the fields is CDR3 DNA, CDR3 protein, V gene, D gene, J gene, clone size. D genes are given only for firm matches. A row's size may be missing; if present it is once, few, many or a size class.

TGTGCCAGACCGACAGTGTATAGCAATCAGCCCCAGCATTTT	CARPTVYSNQPQHF	TRBV6-4	.	TRBJ1-5	few
TGTGCCAGCAACCTATTCGGGAGAGAGCAGTACTTC	CASNLFGREQYF	TRBV2	.	TRBJ2-7	few
TGTGCCAGCAGCCCATTCACAGGGGCGGACACTGAAGCTTTCTTT	CASSPFTGADTEAFF	TRBV12-3/TRBV12-4	TRBD1	TRBJ1-1	few
TGTGCCAGCAGCTTTTATCTAGCGGGATACACAGATACGCAGTATTTT	CASSFYLAGYTDTQYF	TRBV7-9	TRBD2	TRBJ2-3	.
TGCAGTGCTAGTATAACGGGGGCTACCTACGAGCAGTACTTC	CSASITGATYEQYF	TRBV20-1	.	TRBJ2-7	few
TGCAGCTTTACGGGCTCGCAGTGGTTCTACAATGAGCAGTTCTTC	CSFTGSQWFYNEQFF	TRBV29-1	.	TRBJ2-1	many
TGTGCCAGCAGCGTAGGCAGGACAGGCGCCTACGAGCAGTACTTC	CASSVGRTGAYEQYF	TRBV9	TRBD1	TRBJ2-7	.
TGTGCCAGCAGCGTTGGGGCACAAGAGACCCAGTACTTC	CASSVGAQETQYF	TRBV9	.	TRBJ2-5	many
TGTGCCAGCAGGGGAGCGGGAGGCCCTGAGCAGTTCTTC	CASRGAGGPEQFF	TRBV12-3/TRBV12-4	TRBD2	TRBJ2-1	.
TGCAGTCTCGACCGGGCAGATACGCAGTATTTT	CSLDRADTQYF	TRBV20-1	.	TRBJ2-3	few
TGCAGCGTTGAAGGGAGGTTAATGGAGACCCAGTACTTC	CSVEGRLMETQYF	TRBV29-1	.	TRBJ2-5	few
TGTGCCAGCAGCGTAGGACAGGGGGAAATGGACGAGCAGTACTTC	CASSVGQGEMDEQYF	TRBV7-9	TRBD1	TRBJ2-7	few
TGTGCCATCAGCTTCGCCCCGGGACTTAACACCGGGGAGCTGTTTTTT	CAISFAPGLNTGELFF	TRBV10-3	.	TRBJ2-2	.
TGTGCCAGCAGTTTAGGACAGGGGGCCTGGGAGCTGTTTTTT	CASSLGQGAWELFF	TRBV12-3/TRBV12-4	TRBD1	TRBJ2-2	.
TGTGCCAGCAGCGAGAGTACCGGGGAGCTGTTTTTT	CASSESTGELFF	TRBV9	.	TRBJ2-2	many
TGTGCCAGCAGCCAGTGGCCGGGGGATTACAATGAGCAGTTCTTC	CASSQWPGDYNEQFF	TRBV7-2	.	TRBJ2-1	.